These 22 T cell receptor beta chains share one sample of origin, sequenced in a study of cytomegalovirus exposure and HLA in healthy donors. PCR amplification relied on 60 Vbeta primers (plus 13 Jbeta primers). Sequencing used immunoSEQ multiplex PCR; TCRdb keeps in-frame clones, though not all of them. This table has about 210,000 clones, approximately 80% appearing once. Source material: PBMCs. The receptors stem from a woman in her forties or fifties in good health and CMV-seropositive.

This clone turned up a few times. This sequence joins TRBV15 and TRBJ1-3; no reliable D call. This CDR3 has 16 residues. CDR1 and CDR2 (germline): LNHNV, YYDKDF (reference sequence). V dropped 3 bases and J dropped 0 bases, with 12 bases sitting between them. In nucleotides, the CDR3 is TGTGCCACCAGCAGGGACTTAGCGAGCTCTGGAAACACCATATATTTT. Protein: CATSRDLASSGNTIYF.

Written as DNA, the CDR3 is TGTGCCAGCAGCCAAGATTTAGACACCCCCTACGAGCAGTACTTC. Its protein is CASSQDLDTPYEQYF. This chain links TRBV14 with TRBJ2-7, with D hard to call. This CDR3 comprises 15 residues. Germline V gene lookup returns CDR1 SGHDN and CDR2 FVKESK. Trimming stripped 0 bases from V and 2 bases from J, with 11 bases between.

The rearrangement links TRBV9 to TRBJ1-6; TRBD1 might be the D (5 bases). V lost 0 bases and J lost 4, with 5 bases in between. CDR3 length equals 14 residues. CDR1 is SGDLS and CDR2 is YYNGEE in the germline V gene. CDR3 bases: TGTGCCAGCAGCGTAGACAGGTATAATTCACCCCTCCACTTT. Protein: CASSVDRYNSPLHF.

This rearrangement joins TRBV27 to TRBJ1-1, with TRBD1 identical over 8 bases. The V segment lost 2 bases and the J segment 1 base; nucleotides outside the gene matches: 6. CDR1 and CDR2 from the germline V gene are MNHEY and SMNVEV (reference sequence). There are 16 residues in the CDR3. CDR3: CASSLGGQGGNTEAFF. As DNA, the CDR3 is TGTGCCAGCAGTTTAGGCGGACAGGGCGGGAACACTGAAGCTTTCTTT.

The J gene is TRBJ2-1, the V gene TRBV9; tentatively, D is TRBD1 (6 bases). In germline, CDR1 is SGDLS, CDR2 YYNGEE. The V end lost 0 bases, the J end lost 4 bases, and 14 bases lay between the germline ends. CDR3 length equals 16 residues. The CDR3 reads CASSVEGDQGYNEQFF. The CDR3 DNA follows: TGTGCCAGCAGCGTAGAGGGGGACCAGGGATACAATGAGCAGTTCTTC.

V is TRBV5-8 and J is TRBJ2-5; tentatively, D is TRBD2 (6 bases). The CDR3 contains 15 residues. V was shortened by 3 bases and J by 5 bases, with 17 bases between the two germline ends. The germline V gene has CDR1 SGHTS and CDR2 YDEGEE. In nucleotides, the CDR3 is TGTGCCAGCAGCTCGGGAGCGCAGCCCGGGGAGACCCAGTACTTC. This codes for CASSSGAQPGETQYF.

V gene TRBV30 combines with J gene TRBJ2-7; tentative D call: TRBD2 (6 bases). The germline CDR1 and CDR2 sequences are GTSNPN and SVGIG (reference sequence). Trimming shortened V by 7 bases and J by 2 bases, and 21 bases separated the two germline ends. The CDR3 has 15 amino acids. The CDR3 loop reads CASQRRATTAYEQYF. The CDR3 DNA reads as TGTGCCTCTCAGAGGAGGGCCACGACAGCCTACGAGCAGTACTTC.

This clone was observed a single time. The sample carries other DNA sequences with the same CDR3. This chain uses TRBV7-2 with TRBJ1-1; D is ambiguous. Germline CDR1 SGHTA, CDR2 FQGNSA. This CDR3 region has 11 residues. Deletions cut 3 bases from V and 3 bases from J, with 2 bases between. The DNA for the CDR3 is TGTGCCAGCAGCTTCTACACTGAAGCTTTCTTT. Its translation: CASSFYTEAFF.

Note on this clone: In the same sample, other DNA sequences code for this CDR3. The chain joins TRBV5-6 to TRBJ2-2; D is possibly TRBD2 (5 bases). Per the germline V gene, CDR1 is SGHDT and CDR2 is YYEEEE. This CDR3 has 16 amino acids. V lost 1 base, J lost 7 bases, and 17 bases lay in between. This CDR3 is CASSLSLAPYRGELFF. The CDR3 DNA sequence: TGTGCCAGCAGCTTGTCTCTAGCTCCTTATCGCGGGGAGCTGTTTTTT.

V is TRBV19 and J is TRBJ1-6, with TRBD1 matching over 8 bases. Germline trimming cut 9 bases from V and 13 bases from J; bases unmatched to any gene: 8. CDR1 is LNHDA, CDR2 SQIVND, per germline (reference sequence). This CDR3 region has 12 residues. For the CDR3, the DNA is TGTGCCAGCTCATCAGGGGGCATTCCCCTCCACTTT. This gives the protein CASSSGGIPLHF.

The chain joins TRBV6-1 to TRBJ1-2; 11 bases align to TRBD1. V gave up 4 bases and J gave up 6 bases; unmatched junction bases: 4. This CDR3 has 14 amino acids. Germline CDR1 is MNHNS and CDR2 is SASEGT. DNA of the CDR3: TGTGCCAGCAGTGGAGGGACAGGGGGACATGGCTACACCTTC. Translation: CASSGGTGGHGYTF.

The chain carries TRBV9 and TRBJ1-5; D is ambiguous. The length of the CDR3 is 13 residues. V was trimmed by 4 bases and J by 4 bases, leaving 9 bases between them. Germline V lookup: CDR1 SGDLS, CDR2 YYNGEE. Here the CDR3 reads CASSPDLNQPQHF. CDR3 sequence (DNA): TGTGCCAGCAGCCCAGACTTAAATCAGCCCCAGCATTTT.

The chain recombines TRBV6-1 with TRBJ1-1; TRBD1 is a possible D gene (5 bases). V lost 3 bases and J 1 base, leaving 6 bases between the germline ends. The germline CDR1 and CDR2 sequences are MNHNS and SASEGT. This CDR3 is built from 13 residues. The CDR3 protein is CASSDRENTEAFF. The CDR3 nucleotides read TGTGCCAGCAGTGACAGGGAGAACACTGAAGCTTTCTTT.

This sequence joins TRBV30 and TRBJ1-1; unclear D gene. There are 14 residues in the CDR3. Germline V gene data show CDR1 as GTSNPN and CDR2 as SVGIG (reference sequence). V was trimmed by 2 bases and J by 0 bases, leaving 10 bases between them. This chain's CDR3 is CAWSLGLLNTEAFF. The CDR3 bases are TGTGCCTGGAGTTTAGGACTCCTGAACACTGAAGCTTTCTTT.

The V gene is TRBV30, the J gene TRBJ1-1; tentatively, D is TRBD1 (6 bases). Germline CDR1 GTSNPN, CDR2 SVGIG (reference sequence). This CDR3 is built from 11 residues. Trimming cost V 3 bases and J 11 bases, with 13 bases left between them. In DNA, the CDR3 is TGTGCCTGGAGGACAGGCCGTTCGGCTTTCTTT. Amino acids: CAWRTGRSAFF.

The V call is TRBV30, the J call TRBJ2-3; 10 nucleotides align to TRBD1. CDR1 and CDR2 from the germline V gene are GTSNPN and SVGIG (reference sequence). The CDR3 contains 15 residues. V gave up 5 bases and J gave up 4 bases; unmatched junction bases: 9. Here the CDR3 reads CAWGGSGTGADTQYF. In DNA form, the CDR3 reads TGTGCCTGGGGGGGGTCCGGGACAGGGGCAGATACGCAGTATTTT.

This rearrangement joins TRBV28 to TRBJ1-5, with D maybe TRBD1 (5 bases). The germline V gene has CDR1 MDHEN and CDR2 SYDVKM. This CDR3 comprises 16 residues. Between the trimmed V and J ends, which lost 4 bases and 3 bases, there was a span of 16 bases. CDR3 coding DNA: TGTGCCAGCAGTTACCCCTCGGGGGATAACAATCAGCCCCAGCATTTT. It encodes CASSYPSGDNNQPQHF.

J is TRBJ2-2 and V is TRBV5-1, with 12 positions matching TRBD1. V lost 0 bases and J lost 3; bases outside the gene matches: 3. Germline V gene data show CDR1 as SGHRS and CDR2 as YFSETQ. This CDR3 is 17 amino acids long. The CDR3 here is CASSLAGTGGDTGELFF. The CDR3 DNA follows: TGCGCCAGCAGCTTGGCCGGGACAGGGGGCGACACCGGGGAGCTGTTTTTT.

The chain has TRBV28 and TRBJ1-5; 9 bases map to TRBD1. The CDR3 runs to 17 residues. CDR1 and CDR2 from the germline V gene are MDHEN and SYDVKM. Losses at the gene ends were 1 base for V and 1 base for J; bases not matched to a gene: 5. The CDR3 DNA follows: TGTGCCAGCAGTTTATTCCAGACAGGGGGAAGCAATCAGCCCCAGCATTTT. Translating it yields CASSLFQTGGSNQPQHF.

The chain's CDR3 is CASQLEVNSYNEQFF. The CDR3 region has the DNA TGTGCCAGCCAGCTGGAGGTTAACTCCTACAATGAGCAGTTCTTC. V and J are TRBV19 and TRBJ2-1; a possible D gene is TRBD2 (5 bases). Deletions cut 9 bases from V and 0 bases from J, with 15 bases between. The CDR3 is 15 residues long. The germline V gene has CDR1 LNHDA and CDR2 SQIVND (reference sequence). The full variable domain, rest sourced from reference TRBV19 and TRBJ2-1, is DGGITQSPKYLFRKEGQNVTLSCEQNLNHDAMYWYRQDPGQGLRLIYYSQIVNDFQKGDIAEGYSVSREKKESFPLTVTSAQKNPTAFYLCASQLEVNSYNEQFFGPGTRLTVL.

The genes are TRBV2 and TRBJ2-5; 10 bases map to TRBD1. CDR3 length equals 15 residues. Trimming took 5 bases from V and 5 from J; bases not matched to a gene: 8. Germline CDR1 is SNHLY and CDR2 is FYNNEI. CDR3 in amino acids: CASSPTGGIGETQYF. The DNA of the CDR3 is TGTGCCAGCAGTCCGACAGGGGGCATCGGTGAGACCCAGTACTTC.

In its sample, this clone was seen a few times. The chain employs TRBV10-3 and TRBJ1-1, with 8 bases lining up with TRBD1. The CDR3 covers 13 residues. Per the germline V gene, CDR1 is ENHRY and CDR2 is SYGVKD. Trimming at V came to 9 bases and at J to 5 bases, leaving 8 bases not matched to a gene. DNA for the CDR3: TGTGCCATTACGGACAGGGTGGAAACTGAAGCTTTCTTT. This encodes CAITDRVETEAFF.